This T cell receptor (beta chain) was observed in a study of T cells in localized non-small cell lung cancer. This CDR3 spans 13 amino acids. Germline V gene data show CDR1 as SEHNR and CDR2 as FQNEAQ (reference sequence). V lost 5 bases and J lost 4, with 12 bases in between. Measured with immunoSEQ multiplex PCR; TCRdb has only the in-frame clones, and not every one. The sample carries fewer than 95,000 clones, roughly 90% recorded once. This receptor was identified in a woman between 35 and 70 years old with stage II squamous cell lung carcinoma. Sequencing was performed on PBMCs, taken before any cancer treatment. This sequence joins TRBV7-9 and TRBJ2-7; D gene uncertain. The CDR3 reads CASSPSPGYEQYF. As DNA, the CDR3 is TGTGCCAGCAGCCCCTCCCCGGGTTACGAGCAGTACTTC.